These 30 T cell receptor beta chains were sequenced from one sample in a study of T cells after yellow fever vaccination. TCRdb called the 5' RACE reads again in MiXCR, with one record for every CDR3 protein. Here the sample spans around 330,000 distinct CDR3 sequences, more than 3% being singletons. Source: PBMCs, taken on the day of the yellow fever booster vaccination. Every receptor here comes from a man younger than 35 who received the YFV17D yellow fever vaccine.

This clonotype was detected a few times. V gene TRBV5-1 combines with J gene TRBJ2-1, with 7 bases matching TRBD1. The CDR3 has 14 amino acids. The germline V gene has CDR1 SGHRS and CDR2 YFSETQ. V trimming: 4 bases; J trimming: 8 bases; junction bases outside the gene matches: 9. The CDR3 sequence is CASSGNDRVDEQFF. The CDR3 DNA follows: TGCGCCAGCAGCGGAAACGACAGGGTGGATGAGCAGTTCTTC.

This clonotype was detected many times. The chain uses TRBV6-5 and TRBJ2-3; 12 bases agree with TRBD1. The V segment lost 0 bases and the J segment 6 bases; nucleotides outside the gene matches: 4. Germline V CDR1 and CDR2: MNHEY, SVGAGI. The CDR3 has 16 amino acids. CDR3 sequence: CASSYSGTGGGDTQYF. DNA of the CDR3: TGTGCCAGCAGTTACTCTGGGACAGGGGGCGGCGATACGCAGTATTTT.

This clonotype has just a few counts. The rearrangement joins TRBV4-1 to TRBJ1-5; D is uncertain. CDR1 is MGHRA, CDR2 YSYEKL, per germline. V shed 0 bases and J shed 0 bases, with 12 bases lying between them. CDR3 size: 17 residues. In DNA, the CDR3 is TGCGCCAGCAGCCAAGATCCCGACTCCTATAGCAATCAGCCCCAGCATTTT. This encodes CASSQDPDSYSNQPQHF.

This clonotype occurred many times. V usage is TRBV7-2 and J usage is TRBJ1-2; TRBD1 matches at 11 bases. V gave up 5 bases and J gave up 5 bases; unmatched junction bases: 4. This CDR3 contains 14 residues. Germline V gene data show CDR1 as SGHTA and CDR2 as FQGNSA. The CDR3 nucleotides are TGTGCCAGCAGCCTGGGACAGGGGGTGTATGGCTACACCTTC. It encodes CASSLGQGVYGYTF.

This clonotype has a count of ten or more. The rearrangement uses TRBV27 and TRBJ2-1; a possible D gene is TRBD1 (6 bases). The CDR3 runs 15 residues. V lost 7 bases to trimming and J lost 9 bases, with 22 bases between them. The germline V gene encodes CDR1 MNHEY and CDR2 SMNVEV (reference sequence). This chain's CDR3 is CASTSRGTTDVEQFF. The CDR3 DNA follows: TGTGCCAGCACTTCAAGAGGGACAACGGACGTTGAGCAGTTCTTC.

There are many counts of this clonotype. The genes are TRBV9 and TRBJ1-6, with no clear D. Germline V CDR1 and CDR2: SGDLS, YYNGEE. The CDR3 extends over 14 amino acids. Deletions cut 0 bases from V and 7 bases from J, with 8 bases between. CDR3 sequence reads: CASSVGQQNSPLHF. CDR3 coding DNA: TGTGCCAGCAGCGTAGGTCAGCAGAATTCACCCCTCCACTTT.

This clonotype was found a few times. The J gene is TRBJ2-3, the V gene TRBV27, with D tentatively TRBD1 or TRBD2 (7 bases each). CDR1 is MNHEY and CDR2 is SMNVEV in the germline V gene (reference sequence). This CDR3 has 16 amino acids. With 6 bases removed from V and 1 base from J, the gap between germline ends came to 17 bases. The DNA for the CDR3 is TGTGCCAGCAGGATCAGGGGGGGTTTACGCACAGATACGCAGTATTTT. It codes for CASRIRGGLRTDTQYF.

In this sample, this clonotype turned up many times. The chain has TRBV4-2 and TRBJ1-4; D not resolved. This CDR3 is built from 12 residues. CDR1 is LGHNA and CDR2 is YNFKEQ in the germline V gene. The V and J ends lost 2 bases and 8 bases respectively, with 6 bases between them. CDR3 DNA sequence: TGTGCCAGCAGCCAAAACACGGAAAAACTGTTTTTT. Protein product: CASSQNTEKLFF.

This clonotype was counted only a few times. This sequence joins TRBV7-9 and TRBJ2-1, with 10 bases that match TRBD2. The germline CDR1 and CDR2 sequences are SEHNR and FQNEAQ (reference sequence). The CDR3 loop spans 15 amino acids. Trimming cost V 2 bases and J 7 bases; bases outside gene matches: 5. This CDR3 reads CASSLRRAGGNEQFF. CDR3 coding DNA: TGTGCCAGCAGCTTAAGGAGAGCGGGGGGGAATGAGCAGTTCTTC.

The rearrangement joins TRBV5-1 to TRBJ1-2; D is unresolved. The CDR3 spans 13 residues. Germline CDR1 SGHRS, CDR2 YFSETQ. Trimming removed 0 bases at V and 5 bases at J, with 8 bases between. CDR3 sequence reads: CASSLVAEYGYTF. The CDR3 DNA reads as TGCGCCAGCAGCTTGGTGGCAGAGTATGGCTACACCTTC.

The chain combines TRBV2 with TRBJ2-7, with D possibly matching TRBD1 (6 bases). CDR1 and CDR2 from the germline V gene are SNHLY and FYNNEI. Trimming stripped 8 bases from V and 3 bases from J, with 11 bases between. The CDR3 spans 12 residues. The CDR3: CASPRGGYEQYF. The CDR3 region has the DNA TGTGCCAGCCCCAGGGGTGGCTACGAGCAGTACTTC.

This clonotype was detected ten times or more. V gene TRBV29-1 combines with J gene TRBJ2-3; D might be TRBD1 or TRBD2, each matching 5 bases. Germline V lookup: CDR1 SQVTM, CDR2 ANQGSEA. The CDR3 covers 13 residues. The V and J ends lost 8 bases and 4 bases respectively, with 16 bases between them. As DNA, the CDR3 is TGCAGCCTGCGTGGGGGTTTGTCAGATACGCAGTATTTT. Translating it yields CSLRGGLSDTQYF.

This clonotype was seen at least ten times. This sequence joins TRBV7-2 and TRBJ2-7, with D perhaps TRBD1 (5 bases). V lost 2 bases and J lost 5, with 16 bases in between. This CDR3 contains 15 residues. CDR1 is SGHTA, CDR2 FQGNSA, per germline. CDR3 DNA sequence: TGTGCCAGCAGCTTAATTCCAGGGATGATGGACGAGCAGTACTTC. Its protein product is CASSLIPGMMDEQYF.

V is TRBV7-2 and J is TRBJ1-4; no clear D gene. The CDR3 spans 13 residues. CDR1 and CDR2 (germline): SGHTA, FQGNSA. The ends were cut back, 2 bases at V and 6 bases at J, with 7 bases in the middle. CDR3 sequence reads: CASSLYGDEKLFF. Written as DNA, the CDR3 is TGTGCCAGCAGCTTATACGGGGATGAAAAACTGTTTTTT.

This clonotype was seen a handful of times. The chain has TRBV20-1 and TRBJ2-7; 7 nucleotides align to TRBD1. Germline V lookup: CDR1 DFQATT, CDR2 SNEGSKA (reference sequence). With 4 bases clipped from V and 0 bases from J, the junction kept 3 bases outside the gene matches. The CDR3 runs to 13 residues. In DNA, the CDR3 is TGCAGTGCTAACCGGGACAGCTCCTACGAGCAGTACTTC. Protein product: CSANRDSSYEQYF.

This clonotype was observed many times. The CDR3 region has the DNA TGTGCCAGCAGCCAAAAGTCGGACCAAGGAGAGACCCAGTACTTC. As protein: CASSQKSDQGETQYF. J is TRBJ2-5 and V is TRBV4-2; D call uncertain. This CDR3 is 15 amino acids long. Germline loops: CDR1 LGHNA, CDR2 YNFKEQ. V was pared by 2 bases and J by 4 bases, with 14 bases between.

This clonotype was seen repeatedly, ten times or more. CDR3 nucleotide sequence: TGTGCCAGCAGCCTTGGGGTCCGGGACAGGGAGTACTTC. It is translated as CASSLGVRDREYF. The rearrangement joins TRBV5-8 to TRBJ2-4; 9 positions agree with TRBD1. The CDR3 is made up of 13 amino acids. The V gene's germline CDR1 is SGHTS and CDR2 YDEGEE. The trim removed 4 bases at V and 14 bases at J, leaving 10 bases unmatched.

This sequence joins TRBV12-3 or TRBV12-4 and TRBJ1-2, with TRBD1 as a possible D gene (6 bases). The CDR3 loop spans 15 amino acids. Trimming took 5 bases from V and 4 from J, leaving 17 bases between them. The CDR3 nucleotides read TGTGCCAGCAGTCCGATGGTGGGGGCTGGCTATGGCTACACCTTC. This translates into CASSPMVGAGYGYTF.

This clonotype was seen repeatedly, ten times or more. The chain carries TRBV7-8 and TRBJ2-1; unclear D gene. The germline V gene has CDR1 SGHVS and CDR2 FQNEAQ. This CDR3 has 11 residues. The V end lost 5 bases, the J end lost 5 bases, and 4 bases lay between the germline ends. The CDR3 DNA follows: TGTGCCAGCAGCCCCGACAATGAGCAGTTCTTC. Translating gives CASSPDNEQFF.

This clonotype was found many times. The chain has TRBV6-2 or TRBV6-3 and TRBJ1-4; D ambiguous. The CDR3 loop spans 13 amino acids. Germline CDR1 and CDR2: MNHEY and SVGEGT. V gave up 5 bases and J gave up 6 bases, with 10 bases separating them. The CDR3 reads CASSIDAYEKLFF. As DNA, the CDR3 is TGTGCCAGCAGTATCGACGCTTATGAAAAACTGTTTTTT.

This clonotype has a count of ten or more. The V and J genes are TRBV7-2 and TRBJ2-7; no reliable D call. The CDR3 contains 11 residues. From germline, CDR1 is SGHTA and CDR2 FQGNSA. The V and J ends lost 4 bases and 12 bases respectively, with 13 bases between them. The CDR3 loop reads CASSSGPQLYF. CDR3 sequence (DNA): TGTGCCAGCAGCTCCGGGCCTCAGCTGTACTTC.

This clonotype was picked up a small number of times. V and J are TRBV2 and TRBJ2-3, with D possibly TRBD1 on 5 matching bases. This CDR3 has 14 residues. CDR1 SNHLY and CDR2 FYNNEI come from the germline V gene. Trimming removed 6 bases at V and 2 bases at J, with 12 bases between. CDR3 sequence (DNA): TGTGCCAGCAGACGACAGTATAACACAGATACGCAGTATTTT. Translating it yields CASRRQYNTDTQYF.

This clonotype has ten or more counts. The chain joins TRBV9 to TRBJ2-3; D not resolved. Germline CDR1 SGDLS, CDR2 YYNGEE. Trimming removed 0 bases from V and 11 bases from J, with 13 bases in between. CDR3 length: 13 amino acids. Written as DNA, the CDR3 is TGTGCCAGCAGCGTAGGGTCAGGTACGGTGCAGTATTTT. Translating it yields CASSVGSGTVQYF.

This clonotype was seen many times. V gene TRBV7-9 combines with J gene TRBJ2-1, with D tentatively TRBD1 or TRBD2 (5 bases each). Between the trimmed V and J ends, which lost 5 bases and 8 bases, there was a span of 19 bases. CDR3 length: 15 residues. Germline V lookup: CDR1 SEHNR, CDR2 FQNEAQ (reference sequence). CDR3 sequence reads: CASSDPGPAKYEQFF. CDR3 coding DNA: TGTGCCAGCAGCGACCCGGGACCCGCAAAGTATGAGCAGTTCTTC.

In its sample, this clonotype was seen a few times. V is TRBV7-8 and J is TRBJ2-5; 11 bases are a match to TRBD2. Germline loops: CDR1 SGHVS, CDR2 FQNEAQ. With 0 bases clipped from V and 5 bases from J, the junction kept 20 bases outside the gene matches. This CDR3 spans 21 amino acids. CDR3 protein: CASSLAFLVSLAGGKWETQYF. The CDR3 DNA reads as TGTGCCAGCAGCTTAGCGTTTTTGGTCTCGCTAGCGGGGGGTAAATGGGAGACCCAGTACTTC.

This clonotype has ten or more counts. This chain uses TRBV29-1 with TRBJ1-5; D is possibly TRBD1 (5 bases). The germline gives CDR1 SQVTM, CDR2 ANQGSEA. There are 13 residues in the CDR3. V lost 5 bases, J lost 2 bases, and 10 bases lay in between. CDR3 amino acids: CSVYQGGNQPQHF. CDR3 coding DNA: TGCAGCGTTTATCAGGGCGGCAATCAGCCCCAGCATTTT.

This clonotype was seen a handful of times. CDR3 region: CSAPRAGGLDTQYF. The CDR3 DNA is TGCAGTGCTCCCCGAGCGGGGGGTCTTGATACGCAGTATTTT. The chain carries TRBV20-1 and TRBJ2-3; 9 nucleotides align to TRBD2. After removal of 5 bases from V and 6 bases from J, the junction contained 9 bases not matched to a gene. The CDR3 has 14 amino acids. Germline CDR1 reads DFQATT; CDR2 reads SNEGSKA (reference sequence).

This clonotype was counted between two and nine times. The chain carries TRBV5-1 and TRBJ2-1, with a weak D call TRBD1 (6 bases). The V gene's germline CDR1 is SGHRS and CDR2 YFSETQ. This CDR3 region has 12 residues. V lost 2 bases and J lost 12, with 12 bases in between. The CDR3 coding sequence is TGCGCCAGCAGCTTTACAGGGTATCGGCAGTTCTTC. Translating it yields CASSFTGYRQFF.

The chain has TRBV30 and TRBJ2-1, with 12 nucleotides matching TRBD2. V shed 1 base and J 13 bases; nucleotides not matched to a gene: 8. The CDR3 runs to 14 residues. CDR1 and CDR2 from the germline V gene are GTSNPN and SVGIG (reference sequence). CDR3 loop: CAWSGTSGVTQQFF. In DNA, the CDR3 is TGTGCCTGGAGTGGGACTAGCGGGGTCACGCAACAGTTCTTC.

The chain is built from TRBV20-1 and TRBJ1-2, with 10 bases fitting TRBD1. This CDR3 comprises 16 residues. With V trimmed by 1 base and J by 5 bases, 10 bases remained unmatched. Germline lookup yields CDR1 DFQATT and CDR2 SNEGSKA (reference sequence). This CDR3 reads CSARGDRGRSGYGYTF. In nucleotides, the CDR3 is TGCAGTGCTAGAGGAGACAGGGGGCGATCGGGGTATGGCTACACCTTC.